This is a list of T cell receptor beta chains from one sample in a study of shared clonotypes between healthy human individuals. Some clones are missing from TCRdb's copy, which holds only in-frame ones; the method was immunoSEQ multiplex PCR. Of some 680,000 clones in the sample, approximately 73% were seen once. Specimen: memory CD4+ T cells sorted from blood. The receptor source for this set is a woman aged 25 to 39 in good health. Each CDR3 is given with its conserved first and last residue. The D gene is left open where the match is weak. The size field is filled for only some rows; it gives once, few, many or a size class.

V,size,J,D,CDR3,DNA
TRBV1,.,TRBJ2-3,.,CTSSQEFHGTPSTDTQYF,TGCACCAGCAGCCAAGAGTTTCATGGGACGCCGAGCACAGATACGCAGTATTTT
TRBV2,once,TRBJ2-7,TRBD2,CASKRLAGGPSYEQYF,TGTGCCAGCAAAAGACTAGCGGGAGGTCCCTCCTACGAGCAGTACTTC
TRBV28,few,TRBJ2-5,.,CASSLEGARETQYF,TGTGCCAGCAGTTTGGAAGGGGCGCGGGAGACCCAGTACTTC
TRBV7-2,.,TRBJ2-2,TRBD1,CASRNRGLNTGELFF,TGTGCCAGCAGGAACAGGGGCCTAAACACCGGGGAGCTGTTTTTT
TRBV27,.,TRBJ2-7,.,CASSSAEGREGNEQYF,TGTGCCAGCAGTTCCGCTGAGGGCAGGGAAGGAAACGAGCAGTACTTC
TRBV11-2,.,TRBJ2-7,.,CASSSLDPRGEQYF,TGTGCCAGCAGCTCCTTGGACCCTCGCGGCGAGCAGTACTTC
TRBV27,.,TRBJ1-5,.,CASRGQPQHF,TGTGCCAGCAGGGGTCAGCCCCAGCATTTT
TRBV5-1,.,TRBJ1-4,.,CASSLDGTVEKLFF,TGCGCCAGCAGCTTAGATGGCACAGTTGAAAAACTGTTTTTT
TRBV27,.,TRBJ1-4,.,CASSSNSAKLFF,TGTGCCAGCAGTTCGAACTCCGCAAAACTGTTTTTT
TRBV14,.,TRBJ2-1,TRBD2,CASSHQPKAGGPFLEQFF,TGTGCCAGCAGCCATCAGCCTAAAGCGGGAGGGCCTTTTTTGGAGCAGTTCTTC
TRBV19,.,TRBJ2-1,TRBD1,CASSSYDRVGEEQFF,TGTGCCAGTAGTTCGTACGACAGGGTGGGGGAGGAGCAGTTCTTC
TRBV6-5,.,TRBJ2-7,TRBD1,CASTRQGGYEQYF,TGTGCCAGCACTCGACAGGGGGGATACGAGCAGTACTTC
TRBV6-6,.,TRBJ1-1,TRBD1,CASSALTGRAFF,TGTGCCAGCAGTGCTTTGACAGGGAGAGCTTTCTTT
TRBV4-1,once,TRBJ1-1,TRBD1,CASSQQTGTGGWDTEAFF,TGCGCCAGCAGCCAACAAACCGGGACAGGGGGATGGGATACTGAAGCTTTCTTT
TRBV10-3,.,TRBJ2-1,.,CAISEQTRLNEQFF,TGTGCCATCAGTGAGCAGACTAGGTTGAATGAGCAGTTCTTC
TRBV19,.,TRBJ1-1,.,CASSINPGNTEAFF,TGTGCCAGTAGTATAAATCCGGGGAACACTGAAGCTTTCTTT
TRBV14,few,TRBJ1-1,.,CASSQAREAFF,TGTGCCAGCAGCCAAGCCCGTGAAGCTTTCTTT
TRBV5-1,few,TRBJ2-7,.,CASSLGRTPYEQYF,TGCGCCAGCAGCTTGGGACGGACGCCCTACGAGCAGTACTTC
TRBV28,few,TRBJ1-1,.,CASSHQNTEAFF,TGTGCCAGCAGCCATCAGAACACTGAAGCTTTCTTT
TRBV4-1,.,TRBJ2-3,.,CASSLGRSGDTQYF,TGCGCCAGCAGCCTTGGACGTTCAGGCGATACGCAGTATTTT
TRBV5-1,.,TRBJ2-1,.,CASSLARYNEQFF,TGCGCCAGCAGCTTGGCACGATACAATGAGCAGTTCTTC
TRBV2,.,TRBJ2-1,.,CASSDRPPYNEQFF,TGTGCCAGCAGTGACAGGCCTCCCTACAATGAGCAGTTCTTC
TRBV18,few,TRBJ2-3,TRBD2,CASSTRLALTDTQYF,TGTGCCAGCTCCACCAGACTAGCGCTCACAGATACGCAGTATTTT
TRBV27,once,TRBJ1-2,.,CASSSGGSYGYTF,TGTGCCAGCAGTTCTGGCGGAAGCTATGGCTACACCTTC
TRBV4-2,.,TRBJ2-6,.,CASSQVGRELGSGANVLTF,TGTGCCAGCAGCCAAGTTGGACGGGAGCTTGGCTCTGGGGCCAACGTCCTGACTTTC
TRBV2,few,TRBJ1-3,.,CASMKTAGNTIYF,TGTGCCAGCATGAAGACGGCTGGAAACACCATATATTTT
TRBV5-4,many,TRBJ1-6,.,CASSLDGRGWNSPLHF,TGTGCCAGCAGCTTGGACGGCCGAGGGTGGAATTCACCCCTCCACTTT